This is a list of T cell receptor beta chains from one sample in a study of CD8+CD57+ T cells in acquired aplastic anemia. TCRdb re-called the reads through MiXCR, storing one row per CDR3 protein. The sample has 150,000 to 200,000 distinct CDR3 sequences, 55% to 70% seen once. The specimen sequenced was sorted CD4+, CD8+, or CD8+CD57+ T cells (not recorded which) from PBMCs. The receptors stem from a human donor with severe aplastic anemia or a healthy control (not recorded which). Both conserved end residues are part of each CDR3. D genes are given only for firm matches. Clone size is stated in some rows and not others, as once, few, many or a class when expanded.

D gene: NA; clone size: NA; V gene: TRBV11-3; J gene: TRBJ2-7; CDR3 DNA: TGTGCCAGCAGCCCAGACGCTCACTCCTACGAGCAGTACTTC; CDR3 protein: CASSPDAHSYEQYF
D gene: TRBD1; clone size: once; V gene: TRBV7-2; J gene: TRBJ2-2; CDR3 DNA: TGTGCCAGCAGCTTATGGGGACAGGTGAACACCGGGGAGCTGTTTTTT; CDR3 protein: CASSLWGQVNTGELFF
D gene: TRBD1; clone size: NA; V gene: TRBV24-1; J gene: TRBJ2-3; CDR3 DNA: TGTGCCACCAGTGATCCGGGACAGGTTGGCACAGATACGCAGTATTTT; CDR3 protein: CATSDPGQVGTDTQYF
D gene: NA; clone size: few; V gene: TRBV18; J gene: TRBJ2-7; CDR3 DNA: TGTGCCAGCTCACCGACAGGCTACGAGCAGTACTTC; CDR3 protein: CASSPTGYEQYF
D gene: TRBD2; clone size: NA; V gene: TRBV29-1; J gene: TRBJ2-7; CDR3 DNA: TGCAGCGTTGAAGGTGCCAGCCCCTCATCGCCTAGCGGGGACTACGAGCAGTACTTC; CDR3 protein: CSVEGASPSSPSGDYEQYF
D gene: TRBD1; clone size: few; V gene: TRBV29-1; J gene: TRBJ1-5; CDR3 DNA: TGCAGCGTTGCCAGGGGGGGCGATCAGCCCCAGCATTTT; CDR3 protein: CSVARGGDQPQHF
D gene: NA; clone size: many; V gene: TRBV9; J gene: TRBJ1-1; CDR3 DNA: TGTGCCAGCAGCGTCTCCGGGAACACTGAAGCTTTCTTT; CDR3 protein: CASSVSGNTEAFF
D gene: NA; clone size: NA; V gene: TRBV7-6; J gene: TRBJ2-1; CDR3 DNA: TGTGCCAGCAGCCGAGGAAAAAAGGAAGGGGGGCAGTTCTTC; CDR3 protein: CASSRGKKEGGQFF
D gene: TRBD1; clone size: NA; V gene: TRBV10-3; J gene: TRBJ2-7; CDR3 DNA: TGTGCCATCAGGCAAGGGGACAGCTACGAGCAGTACTTC; CDR3 protein: CAIRQGDSYEQYF
D gene: NA; clone size: NA; V gene: TRBV5-1; J gene: TRBJ1-3; CDR3 DNA: TGCGCCAGCAGAGCAGAAATCTCTGGAAACACCATATATTTT; CDR3 protein: CASRAEISGNTIYF
D gene: NA; clone size: NA; V gene: TRBV24-1; J gene: TRBJ1-2; CDR3 DNA: TGTGCCACCAGTGATTTGGGGGCTAGTGTCTACACCTTC; CDR3 protein: CATSDLGASVYTF
D gene: TRBD1; clone size: NA; V gene: TRBV15; J gene: TRBJ1-6; CDR3 DNA: TGTGCCACCAGCAGGAGGACAGGGGTCAATAATTCACCCCTCCACTTT; CDR3 protein: CATSRRTGVNNSPLHF
D gene: NA; clone size: NA; V gene: TRBV2; J gene: TRBJ2-2; CDR3 DNA: TGTGCCAGCAGTGGACCCCCCGGGGAGCTGTTTTTT; CDR3 protein: CASSGPPGELFF
D gene: NA; clone size: NA; V gene: TRBV19; J gene: TRBJ2-1; CDR3 DNA: TGTGCCAGTAGTCAGGGACGCAAGTACAATGAGCAGTTCTTC; CDR3 protein: CASSQGRKYNEQFF
D gene: NA; clone size: many; V gene: TRBV11-2; J gene: TRBJ1-1; CDR3 DNA: TGTGCCAGCAGCGTGACAGGTTATGCTTTCTTT; CDR3 protein: CASSVTGYAFF
D gene: NA; clone size: NA; V gene: TRBV11-1; J gene: TRBJ2-7; CDR3 DNA: TGTGCCAGCAGCTTCGGGAGTGGGGAGCAGTACTTC; CDR3 protein: CASSFGSGEQYF
D gene: NA; clone size: NA; V gene: TRBV20-1; J gene: TRBJ2-3; CDR3 DNA: TGCAGTGCTAGGGGCCGGATAGATACGCAGTATTTT; CDR3 protein: CSARGRIDTQYF